This TCR beta chain was identified in a study of cytomegalovirus exposure and HLA in healthy donors. Points from the study as a whole: Among TCR beta chains, those listed as cytomegalovirus-associated numbered over 150.

The repertoire was sequenced with immunoSEQ multiplex PCR; TCRdb's copy has only in-frame clones and lacks some. The sample yields around 150,000 clones, nearly 90% seen once. The CDR3 totals 12 residues. Trimming removed 6 bases at V and 6 bases at J, with 12 bases between. The V gene's germline CDR1 is MDHEN and CDR2 SYDVKM. As for this clone: Antigen unknown.

This sequence originates from a man between 18 and 29 years old in good health and CMV-seropositive. The chain combines TRBV28 with TRBJ2-7, with TRBD2 as a possible D gene (6 bases). The sequencing sample was made of PBMCs. The CDR3 here is CASRTREAEQYF. In DNA, the CDR3 is TGTGCCAGCAGGACTAGGGAGGCCGAGCAGTACTTC.